The next 31 T cell receptor beta chains were all read from a single sample in a study of cytomegalovirus exposure and HLA in healthy donors (dated by TCRdb to 2016 to 2017). The library was generated by the immunoSEQ multiplex PCR assay. A mixture of 60 forward primers for TCR Vbeta segments and 13 reverse primers for TCR Jbeta segments was used in the multiplex PCR. The clones in this table, taken by TCRdb from immuneACCESS, are in-frame only. Not every clone is retained; where verified, under half of the shortfall comes from an unresolved V gene, and the cause of the rest is unknown. The sample data list about 150,000 clones, and 65% to 80% of these were observed just once. Around 3.7% of the sample comes from the top ten. The sample taken for sequencing was PBMCs. The origin of the receptors is a male donor in good health and CMV-seronegative.

This clone occurred a few times. V and J are TRBV11-2 and TRBJ2-7; 8 bases line up with TRBD2. Germline CDR1 reads SGHAT; CDR2 reads FQNNGV. V was pared by 5 bases and J by 3 bases, with 9 bases of the junction left unmatched. The CDR3 totals 15 residues. The CDR3 DNA sequence: TGTGCCAGCAGCCACGAGGCTAGCGGGTACTACGAGCAGTACTTC. Its translation: CASSHEASGYYEQYF.

The sample holds a few counts of this clone. The chain recombines TRBV19 with TRBJ2-3, with 9 bases aligning to TRBD1. Looked up from germline, CDR1 is LNHDA and CDR2 is SQIVND (reference sequence). The CDR3 runs 16 residues. V shed 5 bases and J 2 bases; nucleotides not matched to a gene: 8. CDR3 nucleotides: TGTGCCAGTAGTGCCCGGGACAGGGATTTCACAGATACGCAGTATTTT. Amino acids: CASSARDRDFTDTQYF.

The V and J genes are TRBV6-5 and TRBJ2-1; the match to TRBD2 covers 9 bases. This CDR3 has 16 residues. Germline assignment: CDR1 MNHEY and CDR2 SVGAGI. V lost 2 bases and J lost 4; bases outside the gene matches: 6. CDR3 amino acids: CASSYRLAGRYNEQFF. CDR3 in DNA: TGTGCCAGCAGTTACCGTCTAGCGGGGAGATACAATGAGCAGTTCTTC.

This chain connects TRBV4-2 to TRBJ2-5; D call uncertain. The tail of the sequence fits TRBJ2-7 better, so the J call may be wrong. Germline CDR1 and CDR2: LGHNA and YNFKEQ. The CDR3 has 12 residues. This chain's CDR3 is CASSQDAYEQYF. In DNA, the CDR3 is TGTGCCAGCAGCCAAGATGCCTACGAGCAGTACTTC.

The rearrangement uses TRBV15 and TRBJ1-4; 8 nucleotides agree with TRBD1. This CDR3 comprises 15 residues. Germline V gives CDR1 LNHNV, CDR2 YYDKDF (reference sequence). Unmatched junction bases numbered 7, after V lost 2 bases and J lost 8 bases. The CDR3 region is CATSRRQGQGEKLFF. CDR3 DNA: TGTGCCACCAGCAGACGACAGGGGCAGGGGGAAAAACTGTTTTTT.

The rearrangement links TRBV11-3 to TRBJ2-3, with D perhaps matching TRBD1 (6 bases). The CDR3 is 15 amino acids. Germline CDR1 and CDR2: SGHNT and YENEEA. V lost 4 bases, J lost 2 bases, and 13 bases lay in between. In DNA form, the CDR3 reads TGTGCCAGCAGCTCAACTAGACAGGACACAGATACGCAGTATTTT. Protein sequence: CASSSTRQDTDTQYF.

V is TRBV6-6 and J is TRBJ2-2, with 7 bases lining up with TRBD2. Unmatched junction bases numbered 9, after V lost 2 bases and J lost 6 bases. This CDR3 is 16 amino acids long. Germline CDR1 MNHNY, CDR2 SVGAGI (reference sequence). The CDR3 DNA is TGTGCCAGCAGTTACGGGGCGGGGGTTCCCTCCGGGGAGCTGTTTTTT. Protein sequence: CASSYGAGVPSGELFF.

The V gene is TRBV6-1, the J gene TRBJ2-5, with 9 bases fitting TRBD1. The germline CDR1 and CDR2 sequences are MNHNS and SASEGT. This CDR3 is 12 amino acids long. V lost 9 bases to trimming and J lost 4 bases; unmatched junction nucleotides: 3. CDR3 protein: CASGQGRETQYF. In DNA form, the CDR3 reads TGTGCCAGTGGACAGGGGAGAGAGACCCAGTACTTC.

CDR3 DNA sequence: TGTGCCAGTAGTTCTCCCGGGACAGGGTATTACGAGCAGTACTTC. Translated: CASSSPGTGYYEQYF. This chain joins TRBV19 and TRBJ2-5; TRBD1 matches at 9 bases. The tail of the sequence fits TRBJ2-7 better, so the J call may be wrong. The germline gives CDR1 LNHDA, CDR2 SQIVND (reference sequence). This CDR3 is built from 15 residues.

This chain connects TRBV6-6 to TRBJ2-7; 10 bases fit TRBD2. The trim removed 6 bases at V and 2 bases at J, leaving 4 bases unmatched. The CDR3 spans 14 residues. The germline gives CDR1 MNHNY, CDR2 SVGAGI (reference sequence). In nucleotides, the CDR3 is TGTGCCAGCAGGCAGAGCGGGGGGGCCTACGAGCAGTACTTC. It yields the protein CASRQSGGAYEQYF.

The chain has TRBV6-1 and TRBJ2-7; TRBD1 agrees at 10 bases. Germline V gene lookup returns CDR1 MNHNS and CDR2 SASEGT. V shed 3 bases, J shed 4 bases, and the junction held 3 bases outside the gene matches. The CDR3 extends over 14 amino acids. CDR3: CASSDRDRGYEQYF. CDR3 nucleotides: TGTGCCAGCAGTGACAGGGACAGGGGTTACGAGCAGTACTTC.

J is TRBJ2-7 and V is TRBV30; unclear D gene. CDR1 and CDR2 (germline): GTSNPN, SVGIG (reference sequence). The CDR3 contains 12 residues. V lost 2 bases to trimming and J lost 3 bases, with 8 bases between them. The CDR3 reads CAWSSTGYEQYF. CDR3 DNA sequence: TGTGCCTGGAGTTCCACCGGCTACGAGCAGTACTTC.

The V and J genes are TRBV9 and TRBJ2-1; maybe TRBD1 (6 bases). Deletions cut 3 bases from V and 9 bases from J, with 16 bases between. Germline values: CDR1 SGDLS, CDR2 YYNGEE. This CDR3 has 14 amino acids. The CDR3 loop reads CASSARGGQAEQFF. Written as DNA, the CDR3 is TGTGCCAGCAGCGCCAGGGGTGGTCAAGCTGAGCAGTTCTTC.

In regard to this clone: A junction end diverges from the germline sequence, so it may reflect a read error. This CDR3 is CSSSLGGQGNQPQHF. The DNA for the CDR3 is TGTTCCAGCAGCTTAGGGGGGCAGGGCAATCAGCCCCAGCATTTT. V is TRBV7-9 and J is TRBJ1-5; TRBD1 might be the D (6 bases). Germline CDR1 is SEHNR and CDR2 is FQNEAQ (reference sequence). The CDR3 loop spans 15 amino acids.

This chain connects TRBV27 to TRBJ2-3, with 8 bases that match TRBD1. The V and J ends lost 5 bases and 2 bases, in that order; junction bases with no gene match: 6. The CDR3 runs 15 residues. The germline V gene has CDR1 MNHEY and CDR2 SMNVEV (reference sequence). CDR3 bases: TGTGCCAGCAGTCCCCGACAGGGGAACACAGATACGCAGTATTTT. Translating it yields CASSPRQGNTDTQYF.

J is TRBJ2-2 and V is TRBV27; no clear D. The length of the CDR3 is 16 residues. V lost 3 bases and J 8 bases, leaving 19 bases between the germline ends. In germline, CDR1 is MNHEY, CDR2 SMNVEV (reference sequence). In DNA form, the CDR3 reads TGTGCCAGCAGTTTCCTACAGACCCCGCAGGTGGGGGAGCTGTTTTTT. Its protein is CASSFLQTPQVGELFF.

In nucleotides, the CDR3 is TGTGCCAGCACTCCTCGGGAAGGAAGGGACAGTCAGTACTTC. Its protein is CASTPREGRDSQYF. The J gene is TRBJ2-4, the V gene TRBV6-5; TRBD1 agrees at 7 bases. Germline CDR1 MNHEY, CDR2 SVGAGI. This CDR3 region has 14 residues. The V and J ends lost 7 bases and 12 bases, in that order; junction bases with no gene match: 15.

Only a few counts were recorded for this clone. This chain links TRBV11-2 with TRBJ1-2, with TRBD1 matching 7 bases. Per germline, CDR1 SGHAT and CDR2 FQNNGV. The CDR3 covers 11 residues. Trimming removed 3 bases from V and 8 bases from J; junction bases left unmatched: 0. CDR3 amino acids: CASSFRGGYTF. CDR3 DNA: TGTGCCAGCAGCTTCAGGGGGGGCTACACCTTC.

J is TRBJ1-6 and V is TRBV7-9; D might be TRBD1 (5 bases). The CDR3 has 16 amino acids. Trimming removed 4 bases at V and 6 bases at J, with 16 bases between. Germline V gene lookup returns CDR1 SEHNR and CDR2 FQNEAQ (reference sequence). The CDR3 loop is CASSSPGQGPNSPLHF. CDR3 sequence (DNA): TGTGCCAGCAGCTCTCCCGGGCAGGGCCCTAATTCACCCCTCCACTTT. The full variable domain, its missing parts supplied by reference TRBV7-9 and TRBJ1-6, is DTGVSQNPRHKITKRGQNVTFRCDPISEHNRLYWYRQTLGQGPEFLTYFQNEAQLEKSRLLSDRFSAERPKGSFSTLEIQRTEQGDSAMYLCASSSPGQGPNSPLHFGNGTRLTVT.

The J gene is TRBJ2-3, the V gene TRBV2; D not resolved. V lost 0 bases, J lost 4 bases, and 14 bases lay in between. This CDR3 region has 16 residues. CDR1 SNHLY and CDR2 FYNNEI come from the germline V gene. The CDR3 reads CASSEAPLSIADTQYF. In DNA form, the CDR3 reads TGTGCCAGCAGTGAAGCGCCTCTCAGTATCGCAGATACGCAGTATTTT.

The chain carries TRBV6-5 and TRBJ1-2, with 7 bases identical to TRBD1. The V segment lost 8 bases and the J segment 0 bases; nucleotides outside the gene matches: 9. CDR1 and CDR2 (germline): MNHEY, SVGAGI. This CDR3 has 15 amino acids. The CDR3 sequence: CASGPRDSPNYGYTF. DNA for the CDR3: TGTGCCAGCGGCCCCCGGGACAGTCCTAACTATGGCTACACCTTC.

This chain links TRBV15 with TRBJ2-6; the D gene is possibly TRBD2 (5 bases). Trimming pared 1 base from V and 1 base from J, leaving 8 bases between. Germline-derived CDR1 and CDR2 are LNHNV and YYDKDF (reference sequence). This CDR3 contains 16 residues. The CDR3 DNA reads as TGTGCCACCAGCAGAGCTAGCAGGTCTGGGGCCAACGTCCTGACTTTC. This translates into CATSRASRSGANVLTF.

This clone was seen only once. The rearrangement joins TRBV5-4 to TRBJ2-1; 13 positions match TRBD2. Per the germline V gene, CDR1 is SGHNT and CDR2 is YYREEE (reference sequence). The CDR3 covers 14 residues. J was trimmed by 9 bases and V by 4 bases; bases with no gene match: 4. CDR3 sequence (DNA): TGTGCCAGCAGCGGACTAGCGGGAGATGTTGAGCAGTTCTTC. This codes for CASSGLAGDVEQFF.

A few counts support this clone. The chain combines TRBV2 with TRBJ1-3; 7 bases map to TRBD1. In germline, CDR1 is SNHLY, CDR2 FYNNEI. This CDR3 contains 13 residues. The junction had 5 bases not matched to a gene; V was cut back by 4 bases and J by 8 bases. The CDR3 DNA sequence: TGTGCCAGCAGTGTCGAGGGGGCAGACACCATATATTTT. Translated, it gives CASSVEGADTIYF.

The rearrangement joins TRBV25-1 to TRBJ1-1; D is possibly TRBD1 (6 bases). The CDR3 is 14 amino acids. Between the trimmed V and J ends, which lost 3 bases and 8 bases, there was a span of 16 bases. Germline-derived CDR1 and CDR2 are MGHDK and SYGVNS. The CDR3 sequence is CASSDGLRGQEAFF. In DNA, the CDR3 is TGTGCCAGCAGTGACGGTCTCAGGGGACAAGAAGCTTTCTTT.

V gene TRBV7-6 combines with J gene TRBJ1-3; possibly TRBD1 for D (6 bases). V shed 6 bases and J shed 0 bases, with 15 bases lying between them. CDR3 length: 16 amino acids. CDR1 and CDR2 from the germline V gene are SGHVS and FNYEAQ. The CDR3 region is CASRGGTLGSGNTIYF. CDR3 in DNA: TGTGCCAGCAGGGGTGGGACACTCGGCTCTGGAAACACCATATATTTT.

This clone was observed a few times. This chain connects TRBV9 to TRBJ1-2; D unresolved. The CDR3 has 16 amino acids. Germline loops: CDR1 SGDLS, CDR2 YYNGEE. V lost 4 bases to trimming and J lost 2 bases, with 18 bases between them. The CDR3 sequence is CASSPSLTELNYGYTF. The CDR3 DNA reads TGTGCCAGCAGCCCATCCCTGACGGAGCTGAACTATGGCTACACCTTC.

This chain uses TRBV19 with TRBJ1-2; maybe TRBD1 (6 bases). The CDR3 covers 15 residues. Per germline, CDR1 LNHDA and CDR2 SQIVND (reference sequence). V lost 1 base, J lost 5 bases, and 14 bases lay in between. CDR3 sequence reads: CASSIAHGGPYGYTF. The DNA of the CDR3 is TGTGCCAGTAGTATAGCCCATGGGGGCCCGTATGGCTACACCTTC.

J is TRBJ2-2 and V is TRBV18; D perhaps matches TRBD2 (5 bases). Germline CDR1 KGHSH, CDR2 LQKENI. The CDR3 has 17 amino acids. Trimming left V 6 bases short and J 1 base short, with 18 bases between. In nucleotides, the CDR3 is TGTGCCAGCTCCTCCGCGAGCTTGGGGAGGAACACCGGGGAGCTGTTTTTT. Its protein is CASSSASLGRNTGELFF.

The V gene is TRBV30, the J gene TRBJ2-3; 10 bases line up with TRBD2. The CDR3 has 21 residues. Germline V gene sequence: CDR1 GTSNPN, CDR2 SVGIG (reference sequence). Germline trimming cut 5 bases from V and 2 bases from J; bases unmatched to any gene: 25. CDR3 sequence: CAWAQQGVRLAGVYSTDTQYF. CDR3 DNA: TGTGCCTGGGCTCAACAGGGGGTGCGTCTAGCGGGAGTCTATTCCACAGATACGCAGTATTTT.

The V gene is TRBV11-2, the J gene TRBJ2-7, with 8 bases matching TRBD1. Germline V CDR1 and CDR2: SGHAT, FQNNGV. The length of the CDR3 is 16 residues. The V gene end was trimmed by 5 bases and the J gene end by 6 bases; junction bases not matched to a gene: 15. The CDR3 loop is CASSARQGRIGTEQYF. The DNA for the CDR3 is TGTGCCAGCAGCGCCCGACAGGGGAGGATCGGGACCGAGCAGTACTTC.